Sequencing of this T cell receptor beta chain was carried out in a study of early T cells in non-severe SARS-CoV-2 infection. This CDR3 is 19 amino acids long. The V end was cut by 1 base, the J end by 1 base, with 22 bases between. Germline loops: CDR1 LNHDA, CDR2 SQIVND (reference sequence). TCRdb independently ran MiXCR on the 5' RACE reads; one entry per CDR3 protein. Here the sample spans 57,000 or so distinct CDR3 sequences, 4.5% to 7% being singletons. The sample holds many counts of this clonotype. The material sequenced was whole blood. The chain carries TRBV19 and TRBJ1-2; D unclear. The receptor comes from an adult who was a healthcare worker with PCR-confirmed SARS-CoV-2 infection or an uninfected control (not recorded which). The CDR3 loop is CASSIGEKRTPTINYGYTF. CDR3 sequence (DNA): TGTGCCAGTAGTATAGGGGAAAAGAGGACTCCTACGATTAACTATGGCTACACCTTC.